This T cell receptor (beta chain) was recorded in a study of T-cell memory formation after mild COVID-19. Germline CDR1 and CDR2: MNHEY and SMNVEV (reference sequence). Trimming left V 2 bases short and J 3 bases short, with 13 bases between. The CDR3 runs 15 residues. TCRdb itself ran the 5' RACE reads through MiXCR, one entry per CDR3 protein. This table has about 350,000 distinct CDR3 sequences, 12% to 15% appearing once. This clonotype was counted a few times. The clonotype originates from a man between 18 and 35 years old who had mild COVID-19 (a few samples of this study predate the infection). Cell type and time point are not known. Sequenced: PBMCs or a T cell subset sorted from them (not recorded which). V usage is TRBV27 and J usage is TRBJ1-1; D might be TRBD1 (5 bases). The CDR3 DNA is TGTGCCAGCAGTTTAAAAGGTCGGGGACACACTGAAGCTTTCTTT. The encoded protein is CASSLKGRGHTEAFF.